The source of this TCR beta chain is a study of T cells in Graves' hyperthyroidism and ophthalmopathy. Study at large: Blood was drawn when the patient was first diagnosed and still untreated.

Stable Graves' hyperthyroidism denoted no ophthalmopathy progression over 18 months. Findings of the study overall: A 13 V-J signature model discriminated ophthalmopathy versus stable hyperthyroidism.

The sample holds many counts of this clonotype. Its cognate antigen is unknown. Researchers took RNA transcripts and amplified the TCR beta CDR3 regions from them. TCR CDR3 underwent first-round RT-PCR with the HTBI primer set. MiXCR, applied by TCRdb to the multiplex PCR reads, yields one record per CDR3 protein. The sample holds some 560,000 distinct CDR3 sequences, less than 15% seen once. Sequencing was performed on blood. This sequence originates from a middle-aged woman with Graves' hyperthyroidism.

In DNA form, the CDR3 reads TGTGCCAGCAGTCGAGGGGGGCCCCAAGAGACCCAGTACTTC. Its protein is CASSRGGPQETQYF. V and J are TRBV6-1 and TRBJ2-5; D may match TRBD1 or TRBD2 (6 bases each). The CDR3 length is 14 residues. Germline V lookup: CDR1 MNHNS, CDR2 SASEGT. V lost 5 bases and J lost 1, with 11 bases in between.